The T cell receptor (beta chain) under discussion was sequenced for a study of identical twins. A single record per CDR3 protein comes from TCRdb applying MiXCR to the 5' RACE reads. There are about 250,000 distinct CDR3 sequences in the sample; more than 12% occur only once, and approximately 10% lies in the top ten. Study conclusions and caveats: Out-of-frame beta sequences exhibited a weaker degree of excess twin sharing. Insertions were fewer in abundant cord blood beta clonotypes, whereas memory repertoires showed none of this pattern.

The V gene's germline CDR1 is SQVTM and CDR2 ANQGSEA. Trimming took 4 bases from V and 4 from J, leaving 10 bases between them. The length of the CDR3 is 12 residues. This clonotype was seen many times. Antigen: not known. The source is a woman aged 18-30 years in good health. The chain carries TRBV29-1 and TRBJ1-1; D is unresolved. The source material was memory (CD45RO+) T cells sorted from blood. CDR3 residues: CSVVGGPTEAFF. The DNA of the CDR3 is TGCAGCGTTGTCGGCGGGCCCACTGAAGCTTTCTTT.